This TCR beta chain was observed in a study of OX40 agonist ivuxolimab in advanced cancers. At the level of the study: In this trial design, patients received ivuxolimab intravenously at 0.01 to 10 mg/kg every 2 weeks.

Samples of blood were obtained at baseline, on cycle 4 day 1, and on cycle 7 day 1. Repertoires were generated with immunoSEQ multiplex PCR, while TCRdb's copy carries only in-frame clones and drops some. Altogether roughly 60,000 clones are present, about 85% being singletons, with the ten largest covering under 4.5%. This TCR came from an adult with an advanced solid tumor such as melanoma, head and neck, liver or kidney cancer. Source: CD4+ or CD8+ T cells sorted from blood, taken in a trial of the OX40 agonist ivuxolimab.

The CDR3 region is CASSSGGAREKLFF. As DNA, the CDR3 is TGTGCCAGCAGCTCTGGGGGGGCGCGAGAAAAACTGTTTTTT. J is TRBJ1-4 and V is TRBV7-9, with a weak D call TRBD1 (6 bases). The V and J ends lost 4 bases and 8 bases respectively, with 14 bases between them. The CDR3 is 14 residues long. CDR1 and CDR2 (germline): SEHNR, FQNEAQ (reference sequence). The full variable domain, with the rest looked up from reference TRBV7-9 and TRBJ1-4, is DTGVSQNPRHKITKRGQNVTFRCDPISEHNRLYWYRQTLGQGPEFLTYFQNEAQLEKSRLLSDRFSAERPKGSFSTLEIQRTEQGDSAMYLCASSSGGAREKLFFGSGTQLSVL.